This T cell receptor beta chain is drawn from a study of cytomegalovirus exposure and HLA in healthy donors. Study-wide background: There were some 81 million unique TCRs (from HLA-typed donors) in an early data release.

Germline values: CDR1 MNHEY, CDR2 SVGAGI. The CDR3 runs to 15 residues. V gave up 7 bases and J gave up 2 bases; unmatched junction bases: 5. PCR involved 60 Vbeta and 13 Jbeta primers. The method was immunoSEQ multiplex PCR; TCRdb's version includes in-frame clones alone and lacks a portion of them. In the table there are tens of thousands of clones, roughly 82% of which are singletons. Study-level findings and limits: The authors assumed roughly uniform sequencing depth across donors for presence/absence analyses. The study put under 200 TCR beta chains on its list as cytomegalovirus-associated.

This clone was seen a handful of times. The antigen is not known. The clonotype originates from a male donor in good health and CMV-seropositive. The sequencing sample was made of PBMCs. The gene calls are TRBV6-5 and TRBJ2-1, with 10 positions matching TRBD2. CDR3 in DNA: TGTGCCAGCATTAGCGGGGGGCCTCCCTACAATGAGCAGTTCTTC. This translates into CASISGGPPYNEQFF.